The sequence of this T cell receptor (beta chain) was determined in a study of response to subunit inactivated influenza vaccine. The ends lost 1 base at V and 1 base at J; junction bases unmatched: 7. The CDR3 covers 19 residues. Germline assignment: CDR1 SGHTA and CDR2 FQGTGA. One entry per CDR3 protein results from TCRdb running MiXCR on the RT-PCR reads. This table holds fewer than 700,000 distinct CDR3 sequences, 13% found once. The sequencing here drew on PBMCs from blood, taken 45 days after vaccination. V is TRBV7-3 and J is TRBJ2-3, with 14 nucleotides matching TRBD2. This TCR was sampled from a man aged 45-65 years who received an inactivated influenza vaccine. Here the CDR3 DNA reads TGTGCCAGCAGCTTAAGTCGACTAGCGGGAGGGGCCGGCACAGATACGCAGTATTTT. Translated, it gives CASSLSRLAGGAGTDTQYF.